This T cell receptor (beta chain) was sequenced for a study of T cells in Graves' hyperthyroidism and ophthalmopathy. From RNA transcripts, TCR beta CDR3 regions were amplified. First-round RT-PCR of the TCR CDR3 relied on the HTBI primer set. TCRdb reprocessed the multiplex PCR reads with MiXCR, giving one entry per CDR3 protein. The table records a few hundred thousand distinct CDR3 sequences, more than 12% of them present only once. Clinical symptoms, serum thyroxine and TRAb, thyroid ultrasound and orbital computed tomography were used for the diagnoses. This clonotype was recorded at least ten times. Trimming shortened V by 3 bases and J by 7 bases, and 15 bases separated the two germline ends. Germline lookup yields CDR1 PRHDT and CDR2 FYEKMQ (reference sequence). This CDR3 is built from 14 residues.

This sequence originates from a middle-aged woman with Graves' hyperthyroidism that later progressed to Graves' ophthalmopathy. The sequencing input was blood. The chain uses TRBV13 and TRBJ1-1; no definite D call. The CDR3 loop reads CASSFPAGGLEAFF. Written as DNA, the CDR3 is TGTGCCAGCAGCTTCCCTGCCGGTGGCCTTGAAGCTTTCTTT.